The source of this T cell receptor (beta chain) is a study of CD8+ T cells in alopecia areata. Regarding this clone: Antigen unknown.

The V end was cut by 2 bases, the J end by 2 bases, with 9 bases between. CDR3 length equals 14 residues. Per the germline V gene, CDR1 is SEHNR and CDR2 is FQNEAQ (reference sequence). The study, taken as a whole, reports: TCR sharing across patients was less clear than in mice, possibly HLA-related. Especially in alopecia totalis/universalis, lesional scalp showed greater clonality than normal scalp did.

Extracted RNA was reverse transcribed into cDNA, the sequencing template. TCRdb's copy holds only in-frame clones and misses some; the assay was immunoSEQ multiplex PCR. The data show 200,000 to 250,000 clones, more than 50% seen once. The authors sorted CD4+ and CD8+ T cells from PBMCs. The rearrangement joins TRBV7-9 to TRBJ1-1; perhaps TRBD1 as D (6 bases). This receptor was identified in a human donor in good health. Sequencing was performed on CD8+ T cells sorted from blood. The CDR3 loop reads CASSLQGFNTEAFF. The CDR3 DNA reads as TGTGCCAGCAGCTTACAGGGGTTTAACACTGAAGCTTTCTTT.